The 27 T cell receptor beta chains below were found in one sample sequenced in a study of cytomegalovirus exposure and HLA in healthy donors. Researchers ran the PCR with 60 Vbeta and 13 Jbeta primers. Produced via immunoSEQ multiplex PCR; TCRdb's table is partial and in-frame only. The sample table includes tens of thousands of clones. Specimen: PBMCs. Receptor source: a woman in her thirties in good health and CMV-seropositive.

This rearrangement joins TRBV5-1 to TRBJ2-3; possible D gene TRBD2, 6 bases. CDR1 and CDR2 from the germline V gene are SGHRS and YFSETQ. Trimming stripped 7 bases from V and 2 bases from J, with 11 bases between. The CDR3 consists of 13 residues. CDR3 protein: CASGPGDTDTQYF. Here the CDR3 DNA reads TGCGCCAGCGGGCCGGGAGACACAGATACGCAGTATTTT. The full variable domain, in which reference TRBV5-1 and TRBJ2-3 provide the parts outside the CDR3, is KAGVTQTPRYLIKTRGQQVTLSCSPISGHRSVSWYQQTPGQGLQFLFEYFSETQRNKGNFPGRFSGRQFSNSRSEMNVSTLELGDSALYLCASGPGDTDTQYFGPGTRLTVL.

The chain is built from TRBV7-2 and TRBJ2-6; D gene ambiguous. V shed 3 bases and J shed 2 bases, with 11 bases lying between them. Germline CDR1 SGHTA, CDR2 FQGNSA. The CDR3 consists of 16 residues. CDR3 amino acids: CASSFRFRPGANVLTF. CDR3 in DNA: TGTGCCAGCAGCTTCAGGTTTAGACCTGGGGCCAACGTCCTGACTTTC.

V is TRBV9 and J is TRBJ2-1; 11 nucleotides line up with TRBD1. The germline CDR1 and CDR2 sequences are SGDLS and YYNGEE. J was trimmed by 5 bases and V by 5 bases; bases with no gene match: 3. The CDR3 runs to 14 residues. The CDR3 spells CASRRGQGDNEQFF. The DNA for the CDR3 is TGTGCCAGCAGGAGGGGACAGGGGGACAATGAGCAGTTCTTC.

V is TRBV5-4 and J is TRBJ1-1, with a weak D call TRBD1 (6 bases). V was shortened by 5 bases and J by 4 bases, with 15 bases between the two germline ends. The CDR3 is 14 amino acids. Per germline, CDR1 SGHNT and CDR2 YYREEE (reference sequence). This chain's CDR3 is CASRKQGLGTEAFF. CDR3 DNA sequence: TGTGCCAGCAGAAAACAGGGCCTGGGCACTGAAGCTTTCTTT.

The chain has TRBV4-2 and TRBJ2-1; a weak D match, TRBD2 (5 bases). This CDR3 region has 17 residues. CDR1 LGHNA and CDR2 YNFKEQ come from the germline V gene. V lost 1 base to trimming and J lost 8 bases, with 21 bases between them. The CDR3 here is CASSQVPASSIYDEQFF. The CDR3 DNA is TGTGCCAGCAGCCAAGTTCCCGCTAGCTCCATTTACGATGAGCAGTTCTTC.

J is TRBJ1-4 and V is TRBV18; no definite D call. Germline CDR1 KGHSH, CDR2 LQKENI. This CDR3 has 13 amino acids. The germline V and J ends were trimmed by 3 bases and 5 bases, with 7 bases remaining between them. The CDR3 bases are TGTGCCAGCTCACCGGGCACGAATGAAAAACTGTTTTTT. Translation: CASSPGTNEKLFF.

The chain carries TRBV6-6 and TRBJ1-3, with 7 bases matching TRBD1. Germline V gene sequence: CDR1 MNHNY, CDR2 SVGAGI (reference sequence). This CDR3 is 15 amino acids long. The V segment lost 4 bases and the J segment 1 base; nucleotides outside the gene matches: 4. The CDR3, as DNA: TGTGCCAGCAGTTTCAGACAGGGTTCTGGAAACACCATATATTTT. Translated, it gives CASSFRQGSGNTIYF.

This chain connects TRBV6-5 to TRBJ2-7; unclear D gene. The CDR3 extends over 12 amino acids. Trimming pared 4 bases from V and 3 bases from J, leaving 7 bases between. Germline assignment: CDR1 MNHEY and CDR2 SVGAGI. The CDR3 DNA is TGTGCCAGCAGTTCCCCCCTCTACGAGCAGTACTTC. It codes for CASSSPLYEQYF.

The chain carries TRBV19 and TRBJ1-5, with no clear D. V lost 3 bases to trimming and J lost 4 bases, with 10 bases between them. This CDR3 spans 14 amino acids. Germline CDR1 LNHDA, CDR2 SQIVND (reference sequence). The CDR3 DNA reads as TGTGCCAGTAGTATTGCGGAAATTAATCAGCCCCAGCATTTT. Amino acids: CASSIAEINQPQHF.

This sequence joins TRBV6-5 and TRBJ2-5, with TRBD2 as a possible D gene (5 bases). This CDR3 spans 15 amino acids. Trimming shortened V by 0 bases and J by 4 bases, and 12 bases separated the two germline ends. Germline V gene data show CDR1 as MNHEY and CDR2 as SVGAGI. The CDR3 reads CASSYSPTSGETQYF. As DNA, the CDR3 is TGTGCCAGCAGTTACTCCCCCACTAGTGGAGAGACCCAGTACTTC.

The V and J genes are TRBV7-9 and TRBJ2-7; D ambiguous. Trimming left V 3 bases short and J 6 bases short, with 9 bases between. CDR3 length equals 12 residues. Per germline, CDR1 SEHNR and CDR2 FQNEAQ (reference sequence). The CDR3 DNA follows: TGTGCCAGCAGCTTTTCCCCCATCGAGCAGTACTTC. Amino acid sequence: CASSFSPIEQYF. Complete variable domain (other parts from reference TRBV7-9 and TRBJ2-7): DTGVSQNPRHKITKRGQNVTFRCDPISEHNRLYWYRQTLGQGPEFLTYFQNEAQLEKSRLLSDRFSAERPKGSFSTLEIQRTEQGDSAMYLCASSFSPIEQYFGPGTRLTVT.

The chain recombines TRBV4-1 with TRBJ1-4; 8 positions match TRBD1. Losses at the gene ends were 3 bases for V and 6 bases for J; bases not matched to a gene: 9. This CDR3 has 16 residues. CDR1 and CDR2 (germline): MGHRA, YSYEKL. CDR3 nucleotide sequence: TGCGCCAGCAGCCACCGGACAGGGCGGGAGTATGAAAAACTGTTTTTT. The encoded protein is CASSHRTGREYEKLFF.

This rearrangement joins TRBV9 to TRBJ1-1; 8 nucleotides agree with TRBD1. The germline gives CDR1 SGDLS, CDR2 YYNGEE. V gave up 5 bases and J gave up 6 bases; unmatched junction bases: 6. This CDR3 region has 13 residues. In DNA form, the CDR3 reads TGTGCCAGCAGTAATACAGGGGGGGCTGAAGCTTTCTTT. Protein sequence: CASSNTGGAEAFF. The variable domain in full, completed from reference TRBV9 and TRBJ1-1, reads DSGVTQTPKHLITATGQRVTLRCSPRSGDLSVYWYQQSLDQGLQFLIQYYNGEERAKGNILERFSAQQFPDLHSELNLSSLELGDSALYFCASSNTGGAEAFFGQGTRLTVV.

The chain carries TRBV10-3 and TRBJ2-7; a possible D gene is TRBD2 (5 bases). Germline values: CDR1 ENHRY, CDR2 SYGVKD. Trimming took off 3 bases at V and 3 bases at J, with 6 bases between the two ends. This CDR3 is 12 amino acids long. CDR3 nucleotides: TGTGCCATCAGTGACGGGGTCTACGAGCAGTACTTC. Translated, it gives CAISDGVYEQYF.

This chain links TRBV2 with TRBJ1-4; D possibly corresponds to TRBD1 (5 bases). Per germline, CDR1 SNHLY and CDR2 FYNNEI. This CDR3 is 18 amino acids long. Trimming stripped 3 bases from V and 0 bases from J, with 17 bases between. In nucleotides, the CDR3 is TGTGCCAGCAGTGATGGGGGAGGTACTTTTGCAACTAATGAAAAACTGTTTTTT. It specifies CASSDGGGTFATNEKLFF. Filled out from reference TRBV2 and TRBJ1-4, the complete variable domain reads EPEVTQTPSHQVTQMGQEVILRCVPISNHLYFYWYRQILGQKVEFLVSFYNNEISEKSEIFDDQFSVERPDGSNFTLKIRSTKLEDSAMYFCASSDGGGTFATNEKLFFGSGTQLSVL.

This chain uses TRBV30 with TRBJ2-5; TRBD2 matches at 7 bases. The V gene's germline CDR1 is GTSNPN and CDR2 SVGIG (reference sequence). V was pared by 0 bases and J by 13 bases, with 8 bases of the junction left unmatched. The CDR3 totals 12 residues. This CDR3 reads CAWSVWRDYRYF. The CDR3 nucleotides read TGTGCCTGGAGTGTTTGGAGGGACTACCGGTACTTC.

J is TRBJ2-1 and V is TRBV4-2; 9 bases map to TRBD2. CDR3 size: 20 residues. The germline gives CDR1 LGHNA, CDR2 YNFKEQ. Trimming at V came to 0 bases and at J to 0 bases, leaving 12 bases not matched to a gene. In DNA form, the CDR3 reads TGTGCCAGCAGCCAAGAGCTTCTTAGCGGGAGACTTTACTCCTACAATGAGCAGTTCTTC. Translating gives CASSQELLSGRLYSYNEQFF.

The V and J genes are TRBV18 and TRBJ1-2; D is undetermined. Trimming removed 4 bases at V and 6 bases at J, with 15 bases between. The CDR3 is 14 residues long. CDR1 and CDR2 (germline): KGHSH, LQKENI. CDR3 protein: CASSLTSGKNGYTF. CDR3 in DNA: TGTGCCAGCTCACTCACGTCGGGGAAGAATGGCTACACCTTC.

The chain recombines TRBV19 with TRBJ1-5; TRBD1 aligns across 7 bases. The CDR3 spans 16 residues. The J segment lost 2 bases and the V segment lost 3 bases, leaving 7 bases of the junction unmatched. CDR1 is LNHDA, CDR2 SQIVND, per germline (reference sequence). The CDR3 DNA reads TGTGCCAGTAGTATCACGGCCGGACAGGGCAATCAGCCCCAGCATTTT. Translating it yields CASSITAGQGNQPQHF.

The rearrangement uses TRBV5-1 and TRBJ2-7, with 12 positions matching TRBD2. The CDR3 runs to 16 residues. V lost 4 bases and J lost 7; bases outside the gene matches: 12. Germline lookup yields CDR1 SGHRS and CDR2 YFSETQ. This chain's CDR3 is CASSPQTSGRSGEQYF. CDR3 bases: TGCGCCAGCAGCCCGCAGACTAGCGGGAGATCTGGGGAGCAGTACTTC. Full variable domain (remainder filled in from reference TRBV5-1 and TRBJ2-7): KAGVTQTPRYLIKTRGQQVTLSCSPISGHRSVSWYQQTPGQGLQFLFEYFSETQRNKGNFPGRFSGRQFSNSRSEMNVSTLELGDSALYLCASSPQTSGRSGEQYFGPGTRLTVT.

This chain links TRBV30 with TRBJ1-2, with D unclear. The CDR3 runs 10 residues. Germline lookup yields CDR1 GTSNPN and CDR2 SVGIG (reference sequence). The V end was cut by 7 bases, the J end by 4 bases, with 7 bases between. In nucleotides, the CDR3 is TGTGCCTTCCGAGGCTATGGCTACACCTTC. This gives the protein CAFRGYGYTF.

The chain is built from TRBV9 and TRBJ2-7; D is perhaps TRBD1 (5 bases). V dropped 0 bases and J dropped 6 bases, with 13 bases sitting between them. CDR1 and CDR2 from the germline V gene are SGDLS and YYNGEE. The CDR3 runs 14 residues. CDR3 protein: CASSVAGSPREQYF. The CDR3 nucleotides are TGTGCCAGCAGCGTAGCAGGGTCACCGCGCGAGCAGTACTTC.

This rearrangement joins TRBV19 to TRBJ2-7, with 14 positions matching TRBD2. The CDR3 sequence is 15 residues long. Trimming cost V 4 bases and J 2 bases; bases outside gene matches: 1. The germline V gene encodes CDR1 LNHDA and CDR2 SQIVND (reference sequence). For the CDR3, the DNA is TGTGCCAGTAGTAGGGGACTAGCGGGAGCCTACGAGCAGTACTTC. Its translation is CASSRGLAGAYEQYF.

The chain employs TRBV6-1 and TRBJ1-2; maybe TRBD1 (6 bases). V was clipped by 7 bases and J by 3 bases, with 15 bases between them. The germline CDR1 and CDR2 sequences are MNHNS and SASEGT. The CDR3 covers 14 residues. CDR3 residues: CASTPGGGYYGYTF. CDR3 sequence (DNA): TGTGCCAGCACCCCTGGGGGCGGCTACTATGGCTACACCTTC.

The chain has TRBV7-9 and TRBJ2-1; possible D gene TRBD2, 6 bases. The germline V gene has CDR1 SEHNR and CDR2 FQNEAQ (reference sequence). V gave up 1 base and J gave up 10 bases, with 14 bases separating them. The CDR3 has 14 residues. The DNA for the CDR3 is TGTGCCAGCAGCTTAGGGTCATTGGCGGGAGAGCAGTTCTTC. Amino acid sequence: CASSLGSLAGEQFF.

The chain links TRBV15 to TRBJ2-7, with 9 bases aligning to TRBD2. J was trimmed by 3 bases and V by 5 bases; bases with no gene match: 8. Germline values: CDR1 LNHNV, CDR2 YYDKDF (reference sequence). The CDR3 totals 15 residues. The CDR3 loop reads CATSPRSGGNYEQYF. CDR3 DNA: TGTGCCACCAGCCCACGTAGCGGGGGCAACTACGAGCAGTACTTC.

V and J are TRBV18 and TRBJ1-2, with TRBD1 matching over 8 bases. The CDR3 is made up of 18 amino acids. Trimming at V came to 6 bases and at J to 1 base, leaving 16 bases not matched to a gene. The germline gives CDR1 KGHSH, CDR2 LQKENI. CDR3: CASSLQNQGASLNYGYTF. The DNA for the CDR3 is TGTGCCAGCTCGCTCCAGAACCAGGGGGCCTCACTTAACTATGGCTACACCTTC.